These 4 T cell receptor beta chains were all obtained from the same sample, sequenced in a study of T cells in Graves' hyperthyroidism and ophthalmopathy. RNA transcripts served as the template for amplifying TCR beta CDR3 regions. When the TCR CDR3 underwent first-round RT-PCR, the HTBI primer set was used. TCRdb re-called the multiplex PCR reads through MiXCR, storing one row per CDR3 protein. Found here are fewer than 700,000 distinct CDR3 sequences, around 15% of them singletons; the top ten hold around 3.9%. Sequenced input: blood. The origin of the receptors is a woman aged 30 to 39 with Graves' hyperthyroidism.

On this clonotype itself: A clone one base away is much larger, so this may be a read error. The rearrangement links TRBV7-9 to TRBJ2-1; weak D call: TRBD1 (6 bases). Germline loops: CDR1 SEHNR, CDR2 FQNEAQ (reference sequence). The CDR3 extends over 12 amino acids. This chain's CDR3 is CASSFGDNGQFF. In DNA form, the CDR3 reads TGTGCCAGCAGCTTCGGGGACAATGGGCAGTTCTTC.

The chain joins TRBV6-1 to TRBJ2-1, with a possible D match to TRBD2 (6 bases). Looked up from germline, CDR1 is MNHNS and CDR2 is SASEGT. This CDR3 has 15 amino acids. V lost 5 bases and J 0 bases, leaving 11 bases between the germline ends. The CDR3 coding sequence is TGTGCCAGCAGTTCCGGGACTCGCTCCTACAATGAGCAGTTCTTC. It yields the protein CASSSGTRSYNEQFF.

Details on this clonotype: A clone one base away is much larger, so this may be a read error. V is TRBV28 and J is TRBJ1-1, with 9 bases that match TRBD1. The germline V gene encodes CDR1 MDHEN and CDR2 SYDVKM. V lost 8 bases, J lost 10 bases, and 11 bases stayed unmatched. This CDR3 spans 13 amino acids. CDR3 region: CASGNRGPTGAFF. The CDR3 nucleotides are TGTGCCAGCGGGAACAGGGGGCCAACGGGAGCTTTCTTT.

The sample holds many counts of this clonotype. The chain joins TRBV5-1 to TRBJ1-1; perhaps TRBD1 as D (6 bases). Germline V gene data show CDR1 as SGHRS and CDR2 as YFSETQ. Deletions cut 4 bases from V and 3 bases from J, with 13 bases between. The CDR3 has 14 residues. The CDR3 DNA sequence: TGCGCCAGCAGCCCGACAGGAGATCACACTGAAGCTTTCTTT. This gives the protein CASSPTGDHTEAFF.